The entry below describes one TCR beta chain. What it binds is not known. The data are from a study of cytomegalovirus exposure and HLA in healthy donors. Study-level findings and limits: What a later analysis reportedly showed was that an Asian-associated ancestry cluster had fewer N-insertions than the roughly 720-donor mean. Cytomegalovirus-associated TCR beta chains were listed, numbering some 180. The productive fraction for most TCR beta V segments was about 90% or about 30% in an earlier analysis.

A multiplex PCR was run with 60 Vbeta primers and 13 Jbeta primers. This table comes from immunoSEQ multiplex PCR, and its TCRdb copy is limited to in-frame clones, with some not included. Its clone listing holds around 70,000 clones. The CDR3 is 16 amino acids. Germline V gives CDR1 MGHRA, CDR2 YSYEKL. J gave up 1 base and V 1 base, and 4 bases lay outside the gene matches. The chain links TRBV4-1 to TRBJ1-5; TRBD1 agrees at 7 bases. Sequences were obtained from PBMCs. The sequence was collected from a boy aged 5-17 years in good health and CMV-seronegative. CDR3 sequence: CASSQVLGQSNQPQHF. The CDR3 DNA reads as TGCGCCAGCAGCCAAGTTTTGGGACAGAGCAATCAGCCCCAGCATTTT.